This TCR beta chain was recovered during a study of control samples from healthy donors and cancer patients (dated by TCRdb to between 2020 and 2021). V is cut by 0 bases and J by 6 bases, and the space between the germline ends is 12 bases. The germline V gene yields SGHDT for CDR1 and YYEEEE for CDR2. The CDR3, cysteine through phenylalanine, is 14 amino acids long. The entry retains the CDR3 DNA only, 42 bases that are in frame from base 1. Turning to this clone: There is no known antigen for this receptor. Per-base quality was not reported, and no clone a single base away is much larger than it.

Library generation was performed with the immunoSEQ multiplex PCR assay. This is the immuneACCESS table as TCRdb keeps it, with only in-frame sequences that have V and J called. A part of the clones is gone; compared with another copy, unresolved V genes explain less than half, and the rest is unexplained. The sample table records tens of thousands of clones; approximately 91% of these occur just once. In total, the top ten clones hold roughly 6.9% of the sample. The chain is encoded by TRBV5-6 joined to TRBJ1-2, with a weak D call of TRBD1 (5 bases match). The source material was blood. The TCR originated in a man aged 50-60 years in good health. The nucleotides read TGTGCCAGCAGCTTGGTTTCGCAGGGCCATGGCTACACCTTC. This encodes CASSLVSQGHGYTF.